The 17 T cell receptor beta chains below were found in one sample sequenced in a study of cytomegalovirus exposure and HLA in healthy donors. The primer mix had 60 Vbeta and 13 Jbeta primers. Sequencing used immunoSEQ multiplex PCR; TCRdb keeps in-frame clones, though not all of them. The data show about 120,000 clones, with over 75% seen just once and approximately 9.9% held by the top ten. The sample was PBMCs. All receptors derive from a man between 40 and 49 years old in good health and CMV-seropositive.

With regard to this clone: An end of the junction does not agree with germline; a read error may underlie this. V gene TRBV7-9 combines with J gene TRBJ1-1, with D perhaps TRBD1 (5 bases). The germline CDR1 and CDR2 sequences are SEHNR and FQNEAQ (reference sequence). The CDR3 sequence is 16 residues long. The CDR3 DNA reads TGTTCCAGCAGCCCCCCCGGAACGGGGGTGAACACTGAAGCTTTCTTT. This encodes CSSSPPGTGVNTEAFF. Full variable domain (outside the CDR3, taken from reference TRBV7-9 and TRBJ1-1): DTGVSQNPRHKITKRGQNVTFRCDPISEHNRLYWYRQTLGQGPEFLTYFQNEAQLEKSRLLSDRFSAERPKGSFSTLEIQRTEQGDSAMYLCSSSPPGTGVNTEAFFGQGTRLTVV.

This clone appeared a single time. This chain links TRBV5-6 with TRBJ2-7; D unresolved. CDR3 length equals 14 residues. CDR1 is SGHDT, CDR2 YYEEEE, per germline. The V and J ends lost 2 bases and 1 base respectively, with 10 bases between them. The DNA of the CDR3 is TGTGCCAGCAGCTTACCGGGTTTTTCCTACGAGCAGTACTTC. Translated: CASSLPGFSYEQYF.

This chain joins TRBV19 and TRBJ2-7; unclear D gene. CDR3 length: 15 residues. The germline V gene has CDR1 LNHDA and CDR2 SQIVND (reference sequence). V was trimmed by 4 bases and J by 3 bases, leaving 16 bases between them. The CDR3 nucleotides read TGTGCCAGTAGTAAGCTCACAGATGGATTCTACGAGCAGTACTTC. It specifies CASSKLTDGFYEQYF.

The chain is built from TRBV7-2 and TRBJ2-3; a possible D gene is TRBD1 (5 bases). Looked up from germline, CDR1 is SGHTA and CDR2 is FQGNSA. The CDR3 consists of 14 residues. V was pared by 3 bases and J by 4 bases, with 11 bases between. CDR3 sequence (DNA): TGTGCCAGCAGCTTCCCAGGGCGCCCAGATACGCAGTATTTT. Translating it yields CASSFPGRPDTQYF.

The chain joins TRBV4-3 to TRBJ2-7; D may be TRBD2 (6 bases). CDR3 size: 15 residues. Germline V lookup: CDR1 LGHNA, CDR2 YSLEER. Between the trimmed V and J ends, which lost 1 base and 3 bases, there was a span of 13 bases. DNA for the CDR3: TGCGCCAGCAGCCAAGGCGGCGGGGTTGGCTACGAGCAGTACTTC. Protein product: CASSQGGGVGYEQYF.

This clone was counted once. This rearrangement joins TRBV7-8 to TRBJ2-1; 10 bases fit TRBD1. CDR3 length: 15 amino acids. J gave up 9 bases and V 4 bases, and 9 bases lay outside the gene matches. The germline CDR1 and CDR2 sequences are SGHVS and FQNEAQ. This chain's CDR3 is CASSSPDRGQGEQFF. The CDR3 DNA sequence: TGTGCCAGCAGCTCCCCCGACAGGGGGCAAGGTGAGCAGTTCTTC.

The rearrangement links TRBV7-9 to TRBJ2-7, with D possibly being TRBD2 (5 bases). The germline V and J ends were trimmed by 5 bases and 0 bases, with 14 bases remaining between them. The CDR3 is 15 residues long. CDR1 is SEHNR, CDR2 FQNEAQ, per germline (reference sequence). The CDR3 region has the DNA TGTGCCAGCAGCCACCGGCGAGGGAGCTCCTACGAGCAGTACTTC. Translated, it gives CASSHRRGSSYEQYF.

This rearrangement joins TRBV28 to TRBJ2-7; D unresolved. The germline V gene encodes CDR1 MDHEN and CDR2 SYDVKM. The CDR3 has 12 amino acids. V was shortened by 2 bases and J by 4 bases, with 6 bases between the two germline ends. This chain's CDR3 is CASSLGLYEQYF. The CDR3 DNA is TGTGCCAGCAGTTTAGGGCTATACGAGCAGTACTTC.

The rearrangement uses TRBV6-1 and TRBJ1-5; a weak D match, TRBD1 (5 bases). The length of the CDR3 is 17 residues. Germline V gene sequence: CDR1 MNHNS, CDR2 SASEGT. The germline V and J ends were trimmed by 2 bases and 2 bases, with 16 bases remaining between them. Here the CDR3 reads CASSELGGLVGNQPQHF. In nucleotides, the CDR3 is TGTGCCAGCAGTGAACTCGGGGGACTTGTTGGCAATCAGCCCCAGCATTTT.

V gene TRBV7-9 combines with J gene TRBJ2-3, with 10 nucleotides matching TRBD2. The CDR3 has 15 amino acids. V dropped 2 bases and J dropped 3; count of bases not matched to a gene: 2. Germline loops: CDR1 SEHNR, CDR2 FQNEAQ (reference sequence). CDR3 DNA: TGTGCCAGCAGCTTACTAGCGGGGGAAACAGATACGCAGTATTTT. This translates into CASSLLAGETDTQYF.

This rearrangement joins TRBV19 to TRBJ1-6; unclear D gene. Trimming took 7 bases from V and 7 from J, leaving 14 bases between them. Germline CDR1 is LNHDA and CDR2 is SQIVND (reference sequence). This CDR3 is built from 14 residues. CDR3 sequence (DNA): TGTGCCAGTACCGTCCATGCGGGGAATTCACCCCTCCACTTT. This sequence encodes CASTVHAGNSPLHF.

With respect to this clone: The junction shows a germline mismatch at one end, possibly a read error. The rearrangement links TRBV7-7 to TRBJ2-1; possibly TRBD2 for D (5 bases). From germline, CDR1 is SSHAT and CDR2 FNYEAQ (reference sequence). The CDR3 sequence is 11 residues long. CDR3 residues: CASSSGRGLFF. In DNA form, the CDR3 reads TGTGCTAGCAGCTCGGGGAGAGGTCTGTTCTTC.

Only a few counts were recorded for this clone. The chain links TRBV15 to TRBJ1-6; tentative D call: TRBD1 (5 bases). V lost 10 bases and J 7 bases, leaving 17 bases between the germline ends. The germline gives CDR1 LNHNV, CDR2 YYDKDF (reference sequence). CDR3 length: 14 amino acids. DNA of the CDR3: TGTGCCAGCGGGGGAGGACGGCCCAATTCACCCCTCCACTTT. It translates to CASGGGRPNSPLHF.

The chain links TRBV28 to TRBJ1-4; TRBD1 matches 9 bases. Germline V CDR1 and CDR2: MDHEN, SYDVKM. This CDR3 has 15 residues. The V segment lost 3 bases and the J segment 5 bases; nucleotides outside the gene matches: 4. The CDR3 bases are TGTGCCAGCAGTTTTCTCGGGACAGGGAATGAAAAACTGTTTTTT. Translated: CASSFLGTGNEKLFF.

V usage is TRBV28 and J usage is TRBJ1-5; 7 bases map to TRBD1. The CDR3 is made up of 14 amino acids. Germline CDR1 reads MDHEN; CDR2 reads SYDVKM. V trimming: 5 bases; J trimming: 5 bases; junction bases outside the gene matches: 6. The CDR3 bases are TGTGCCAGCAGTCCACTGACAGGGTATCAGCCCCAGCATTTT. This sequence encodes CASSPLTGYQPQHF. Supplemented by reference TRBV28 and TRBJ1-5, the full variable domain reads DVKVTQSSRYLVKRTGEKVFLECVQDMDHENMFWYRQDPGLGLRLIYFSYDVKMKEKGDIPEGYSVSREKKERFSLILESASTNQTSMYLCASSPLTGYQPQHFGDGTRLSIL.

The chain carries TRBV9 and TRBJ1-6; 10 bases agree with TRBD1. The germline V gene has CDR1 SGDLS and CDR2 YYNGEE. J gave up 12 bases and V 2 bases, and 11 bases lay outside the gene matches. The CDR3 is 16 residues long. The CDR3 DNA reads TGTGCCAGCAGCGTTTCCGGGACAGGGGTCCTAGGACCCCTCCACTTT. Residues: CASSVSGTGVLGPLHF.

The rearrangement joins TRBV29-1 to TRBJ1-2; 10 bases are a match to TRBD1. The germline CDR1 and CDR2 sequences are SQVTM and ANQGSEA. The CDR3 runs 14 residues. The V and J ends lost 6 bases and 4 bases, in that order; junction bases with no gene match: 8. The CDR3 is CSVARDRGFYGYTF. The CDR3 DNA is TGCAGCGTCGCTCGGGACAGGGGATTCTATGGCTACACCTTC.